This TCR beta chain is from a study of blood T cell repertoires in COVID-19. Study at large: Donors in the United States, Italy and Spain gave samples during acute or convalescent COVID-19. PBMCs, B-cell-depleted T cells, or T cells were the source of the cDNA or gDNA that made up the material.

Under the authors' procedure: Amplification of reference gene primers provided the estimated nucleated cell counts. Data came from immunoSEQ multiplex PCR; TCRdb stores just in-frame clones and leaves some out. That table supplies the V and J calls and clone size; D and trimming were determined from the DNA. The sample has approximately 670,000 clones; 85% to 90% are singletons. Germline V gives CDR1 SNHLY, CDR2 FYNNEI. J lost 6 bases, V lost 7 bases, and 8 bases had no gene match. The CDR3 spans 14 residues. The chain employs TRBV2 and TRBJ1-5, with 8 bases aligning to TRBD1. This TCR was sampled from a woman under 30 with acute or convalescent COVID-19. Sequencing used peripheral blood. CDR3: CASTEGQVVQPQHF. The CDR3 DNA reads TGTGCCAGCACCGAGGGACAGGTCGTTCAGCCCCAGCATTTT.